A single sample is the source of the 30 T cell receptor beta chains below, sequenced in a study of blood T cell repertoires in COVID-19. Measured with immunoSEQ multiplex PCR; TCRdb has only the in-frame clones, and not every one. The data show about 140,000 clones, just over 85% seen once. The sequenced sample was peripheral blood. These receptors came from a woman aged 60-75 years with acute or convalescent COVID-19.

The rearrangement joins TRBV7-3 to TRBJ1-1; D remains unclear. The germline V and J ends were trimmed by 5 bases and 1 base, with 14 bases remaining between them. This CDR3 contains 15 residues. Germline values: CDR1 SGHTA, CDR2 FQGTGA. The CDR3 sequence: CASSPLRAGNTEAFF. CDR3 DNA sequence: TGTGCCAGCAGCCCCTTGAGGGCAGGGAACACTGAAGCTTTCTTT.

The V gene is TRBV19, the J gene TRBJ2-5; 14 bases map to TRBD2. CDR1 is LNHDA and CDR2 is SQIVND in the germline V gene (reference sequence). With V trimmed by 3 bases and J by 5 bases, 5 bases remained unmatched. This CDR3 spans 16 amino acids. The CDR3 here is CASSMETSGGDETQYF. In nucleotides, the CDR3 is TGTGCCAGTAGTATGGAGACTAGCGGGGGGGATGAGACCCAGTACTTC.

V usage is TRBV5-6 and J usage is TRBJ1-5, with unresolved D. CDR1 SGHDT and CDR2 YYEEEE come from the germline V gene. Trimming pared 2 bases from V and 7 bases from J, leaving 7 bases between. This CDR3 is built from 12 residues. This CDR3 reads CASSFGGQPQHF. The CDR3 nucleotides are TGTGCCAGCAGCTTTGGAGGACAGCCCCAGCATTTT.

The gene calls are TRBV28 and TRBJ1-2; 9 nucleotides agree with TRBD1. The CDR3 is made up of 13 amino acids. The ends lost 8 bases at V and 6 bases at J; junction bases unmatched: 7. The germline CDR1 and CDR2 sequences are MDHEN and SYDVKM. The CDR3 coding sequence is TGTGCCAGCGGTTACAGGGGGCGGGATGGCTACACCTTC. This translates into CASGYRGRDGYTF.

The rearrangement joins TRBV11-3 to TRBJ1-2; maybe TRBD1 (6 bases). The CDR3 sequence is 15 residues long. Germline V gives CDR1 SGHNT, CDR2 YENEEA. V gave up 5 bases and J gave up 0 bases, with 13 bases separating them. The CDR3 loop reads CASSRTGLANYGYTF. The CDR3, as DNA: TGTGCCAGCAGCCGTACAGGGTTAGCTAACTATGGCTACACCTTC.

This rearrangement joins TRBV5-4 to TRBJ2-7; the D gene is possibly TRBD1 (6 bases). The V gene lost 4 bases and the J gene lost 4 bases, with 18 bases spanning the gap. Germline CDR1 reads SGHNT; CDR2 reads YYREEE (reference sequence). This CDR3 comprises 15 residues. The CDR3 region has the DNA TGTGCCAGCAGCCCTGGGCAGGGTAGGGGGTACGAGCAGTACTTC. Translating gives CASSPGQGRGYEQYF.

The rearrangement joins TRBV5-1 to TRBJ1-1; 8 bases are a match to TRBD1. With 4 bases clipped from V and 4 bases from J, the junction kept 3 bases outside the gene matches. The CDR3 totals 13 residues. Germline lookup yields CDR1 SGHRS and CDR2 YFSETQ. The CDR3 bases are TGCGCCAGCAGCGACAGGGGAGGCACTGAAGCTTTCTTT. Its protein product is CASSDRGGTEAFF.

The chain employs TRBV5-1 and TRBJ2-5, with D tentatively TRBD2 (7 bases). This CDR3 has 13 residues. Deletions cut 6 bases from V and 1 base from J, with 10 bases between. CDR1 and CDR2 from the germline V gene are SGHRS and YFSETQ. CDR3 nucleotides: TGCGCCAGCAATCGGGGGGCCCAAGAGACCCAGTACTTC. It is translated as CASNRGAQETQYF.

This chain uses TRBV27 with TRBJ1-1; maybe TRBD1 (6 bases). Germline values: CDR1 MNHEY, CDR2 SMNVEV (reference sequence). The CDR3 length is 17 residues. Trimming took off 6 bases at V and 1 base at J, with 21 bases between the two ends. CDR3 region: CASRTLLGGPKNTEAFF. In nucleotides, the CDR3 is TGTGCCAGCAGGACTCTCCTAGGGGGTCCCAAGAACACTGAAGCTTTCTTT.

The chain uses TRBV7-8 and TRBJ2-2; possibly TRBD1 for D (6 bases). CDR3 size: 13 residues. Germline CDR1 SGHVS, CDR2 FQNEAQ. V lost 5 bases and J lost 6, with 10 bases in between. CDR3 protein: CASSRGQPGELFF. Here the CDR3 DNA reads TGTGCCAGCAGCCGAGGACAGCCCGGGGAGCTGTTTTTT.

The J gene is TRBJ1-5, the V gene TRBV30; TRBD1 might be the D (6 bases). Trimming shortened V by 3 bases and J by 6 bases, and 18 bases separated the two germline ends. The CDR3 length is 15 residues. Germline assignment: CDR1 GTSNPN and CDR2 SVGIG (reference sequence). The CDR3 coding sequence is TGTGCCTGGAGCGGAAACTCAGGGGTGGGTCAGCCCCAGCATTTT. Residues: CAWSGNSGVGQPQHF.

The genes are TRBV2 and TRBJ1-5; 10 bases agree with TRBD1. The CDR3 has 15 residues. V dropped 3 bases and J dropped 2; count of bases not matched to a gene: 1. Germline V CDR1 and CDR2: SNHLY, FYNNEI. The CDR3 DNA is TGTGCCAGCAGTGAGACAGGGGGCCGCAATCAGCCCCAGCATTTT. Its protein product is CASSETGGRNQPQHF.

The chain carries TRBV12-3 or TRBV12-4 and TRBJ2-1; TRBD1 matches 10 bases. The V gene end was trimmed by 4 bases and the J gene end by 9 bases; junction bases not matched to a gene: 3. The CDR3 length is 13 residues. The CDR3 nucleotides are TGTGCCAGCAGTTCGGGACAGGGGCTTGAGCAGTTCTTC. Translation gives CASSSGQGLEQFF.

This clone has just one count. The V call is TRBV30, the J call TRBJ1-5; tentative D call: TRBD1 (6 bases). CDR3 length equals 13 residues. Germline V CDR1 and CDR2: GTSNPN, SVGIG (reference sequence). The V end lost 6 bases, the J end lost 3 bases, and 12 bases lay between the germline ends. The CDR3 region is CACTGQPNQPQHF. The CDR3 DNA follows: TGTGCCTGCACTGGACAGCCCAATCAGCCCCAGCATTTT.

On this clone itself: At one end the junction does not follow the germline gene, possibly because of a read error. Other DNA sequences in this sample translate to the same CDR3. J is TRBJ2-7 and V is TRBV5-5; 8 bases align to TRBD2. The germline CDR1 and CDR2 sequences are SGHKS and YYEKEE (reference sequence). The CDR3 runs to 15 residues. The CDR3 nucleotides are TGTGCCAGCAACCAAATAGCGGGGACTTTCTACGAACAGTACTTC. This translates into CASNQIAGTFYEQYF.

The chain recombines TRBV7-6 with TRBJ1-1; TRBD1 aligns across 7 bases. The CDR3 is 16 amino acids. Germline loops: CDR1 SGHVS, CDR2 FNYEAQ. Trimming at V came to 5 bases and at J to 1 base, leaving 10 bases not matched to a gene. CDR3 sequence reads: CASSLRQGPPNTEAFF. The CDR3 DNA reads as TGTGCCAGCAGCCTAAGACAGGGCCCTCCGAACACTGAAGCTTTCTTT.

The rearrangement joins TRBV5-4 to TRBJ2-3; 7 bases agree with TRBD2. Unmatched junction bases numbered 3, after V lost 0 bases and J lost 5 bases. From germline, CDR1 is SGHNT and CDR2 YYREEE (reference sequence). CDR3 length: 14 residues. The DNA for the CDR3 is TGTGCCAGCAGCTTGGAATGGGGGGGAGATACGCAGTATTTT. The encoded protein is CASSLEWGGDTQYF.

This chain links TRBV28 with TRBJ1-2; TRBD1 might be the D (6 bases). This CDR3 has 16 amino acids. V was shortened by 4 bases and J by 8 bases, with 23 bases between the two germline ends. Germline lookup yields CDR1 MDHEN and CDR2 SYDVKM. The CDR3 here is CASSSPGAGDTEGYTF. For the CDR3, the DNA is TGTGCCAGCAGTTCTCCCGGGGCAGGGGATACTGAAGGCTACACCTTC.

The CDR3 DNA is TGTGCCACCAGCAGATTGCCCGGGACAGGGAGGGCTACGCAGTATTTT. It codes for CATSRLPGTGRATQYF. The chain recombines TRBV15 with TRBJ2-3; 9 nucleotides agree with TRBD1. Germline V lookup: CDR1 LNHNV, CDR2 YYDKDF (reference sequence). The ends lost 2 bases at V and 8 bases at J; junction bases unmatched: 11. This CDR3 is built from 16 residues.

This sequence joins TRBV7-9 and TRBJ1-2; 8 positions match TRBD1. The CDR3 consists of 17 residues. J gave up 4 bases and V 5 bases, and 15 bases lay outside the gene matches. Germline values: CDR1 SEHNR, CDR2 FQNEAQ (reference sequence). The CDR3 bases are TGTGCCAGCAGCCTCGGGACAGGAGGGCCTATCTCCTATGGCTACACCTTC. Translating it yields CASSLGTGGPISYGYTF.

The chain joins TRBV12-3 or TRBV12-4 to TRBJ2-1, with TRBD1 matching over 8 bases. V was pared by 4 bases and J by 14 bases, with 7 bases of the junction left unmatched. This CDR3 region has 12 residues. CDR3 in amino acids: CASSSGDRQKFF. The CDR3 coding sequence is TGTGCCAGCAGTTCAGGGGACAGGCAAAAGTTCTTC.

In its sample, this clone ranks as medium-sized. This chain connects TRBV15 to TRBJ1-4; unclear D gene. The CDR3 is made up of 16 amino acids. Trimming left V 6 bases short and J 1 base short, with 15 bases between. Germline V gene sequence: CDR1 LNHNV, CDR2 YYDKDF (reference sequence). This CDR3 reads CATSRNPRGTNEKLFF. The CDR3, as DNA: TGTGCCACCAGTCGTAACCCACGGGGAACTAATGAAAAACTGTTTTTT. Full variable domain (outside the CDR3, taken from reference TRBV15 and TRBJ1-4): DAMVIQNPRYQVTQFGKPVTLSCSQTLNHNVMYWYQQKSSQAPKLLFHYYDKDFNNEADTPDNFQSRRPNTSFCFLDIRSPGLGDTAMYLCATSRNPRGTNEKLFFGSGTQLSVL.

This chain links TRBV7-2 with TRBJ2-1, with 14 nucleotides matching TRBD2. CDR1 and CDR2 from the germline V gene are SGHTA and FQGNSA. This CDR3 has 17 residues. V was pared by 5 bases and J by 4 bases, with 7 bases of the junction left unmatched. The CDR3 nucleotides read TGTGCCAGCAGCCCCGGACTAGCGGGGGGTAAGTACAATGAGCAGTTCTTC. As protein: CASSPGLAGGKYNEQFF.

This chain links TRBV7-9 with TRBJ2-3; TRBD2 is a possible D gene (6 bases). CDR3 length: 14 amino acids. The V gene's germline CDR1 is SEHNR and CDR2 FQNEAQ (reference sequence). V shed 1 base and J shed 5 bases, with 10 bases lying between them. In nucleotides, the CDR3 is TGTGCCAGCAGCTTAGAGGGTAGCGGAGATACGCAGTATTTT. It translates to CASSLEGSGDTQYF. Combining the CDR3 with reference TRBV7-9 and TRBJ2-3 gives the whole variable domain DTGVSQNPRHKITKRGQNVTFRCDPISEHNRLYWYRQTLGQGPEFLTYFQNEAQLEKSRLLSDRFSAERPKGSFSTLEIQRTEQGDSAMYLCASSLEGSGDTQYFGPGTRLTVL.

This chain joins TRBV6-5 and TRBJ2-3; 7 positions match TRBD1. Germline CDR1 and CDR2: MNHEY and SVGAGI. V was pared by 5 bases and J by 4 bases, with 6 bases of the junction left unmatched. This CDR3 is 14 amino acids long. This CDR3 is CASSRQGLADTQYF. The CDR3 DNA reads as TGTGCCAGCAGTCGACAGGGCTTAGCAGATACGCAGTATTTT.

This clone was recorded a few times. The V and J genes are TRBV9 and TRBJ1-4; a weak D match, TRBD1 (6 bases). Trimming stripped 4 bases from V and 3 bases from J, with 13 bases between. The CDR3 sequence is 15 residues long. Germline CDR1 and CDR2: SGDLS and YYNGEE. The CDR3 coding sequence is TGTGCCAGCAGCCCAACAGGGACGGCTAATGAAAAACTGTTTTTT. Translated, it gives CASSPTGTANEKLFF.

This clone came up many times. The genes are TRBV6-6 and TRBJ1-5; unclear D gene. This CDR3 region has 13 residues. The V gene lost 0 bases and the J gene lost 7 bases, with 7 bases spanning the gap. Germline CDR1 MNHNY, CDR2 SVGAGI (reference sequence). The CDR3 sequence is CASSYSAVQPQHF. Here the CDR3 DNA reads TGTGCCAGCAGTTACTCGGCCGTCCAGCCCCAGCATTTT.

This clone appeared once. V gene TRBV6-1 combines with J gene TRBJ1-6; the match to TRBD1 covers 7 bases. The CDR3 length is 15 residues. Trimming cost V 3 bases and J 2 bases; bases outside gene matches: 1. Germline V gene lookup returns CDR1 MNHNS and CDR2 SASEGT. The CDR3 sequence: CASSDRGAYNSPLHF. In DNA, the CDR3 is TGTGCCAGCAGTGACAGGGGGGCCTATAATTCACCCCTCCACTTT.

This chain links TRBV19 with TRBJ1-6; TRBD1 aligns across 7 bases. CDR3 size: 16 residues. Looked up from germline, CDR1 is LNHDA and CDR2 is SQIVND (reference sequence). The trim removed 6 bases at V and 7 bases at J, leaving 12 bases unmatched. CDR3 sequence (DNA): TGTGCCAGTAGCCTTGTTAGGGGGCCGCGAAATTCACCCCTCCACTTT. Its translation is CASSLVRGPRNSPLHF.

In its sample, this clone was seen once. This chain uses TRBV7-9 with TRBJ2-2; TRBD1 is a possible D gene (6 bases). V was cut by 1 base and J by 6 bases, with 15 bases left in between. Germline loops: CDR1 SEHNR, CDR2 FQNEAQ (reference sequence). CDR3 length: 16 amino acids. DNA for the CDR3: TGTGCCAGCAGCTTAGTGGCTGGGACACTCCCCGGGGAGCTGTTTTTT. Translating gives CASSLVAGTLPGELFF.